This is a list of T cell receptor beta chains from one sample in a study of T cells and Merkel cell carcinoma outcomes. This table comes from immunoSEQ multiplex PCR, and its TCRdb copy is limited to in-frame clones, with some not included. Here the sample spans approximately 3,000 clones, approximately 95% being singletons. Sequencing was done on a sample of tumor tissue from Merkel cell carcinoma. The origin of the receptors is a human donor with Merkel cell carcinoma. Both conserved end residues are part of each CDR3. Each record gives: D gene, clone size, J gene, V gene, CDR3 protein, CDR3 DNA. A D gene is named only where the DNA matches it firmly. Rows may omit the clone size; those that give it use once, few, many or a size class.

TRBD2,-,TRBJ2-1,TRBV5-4,CASSWGLAGGNEQFF,TGTGCCAGCAGCTGGGGACTAGCGGGGGGCAATGAGCAGTTCTTC
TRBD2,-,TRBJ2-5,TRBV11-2,CASSLEGAGGPETQYF,TGTGCCAGCAGCTTAGAAGGGGCGGGGGGTCCGGAGACCCAGTACTTC
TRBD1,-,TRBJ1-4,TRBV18,CASSLQGAGEKLFF,TGTGCCAGCTCACTACAGGGGGCAGGTGAAAAACTGTTTTTT
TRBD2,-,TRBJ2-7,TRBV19,CASSRSSGNHYEQYF,TGTGCCAGTAGCAGGAGTAGCGGGAATCACTACGAGCAGTACTTC
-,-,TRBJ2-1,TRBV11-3,CASSYGLGNEQFF,TGTGCCAGCAGCTACGGACTGGGCAATGAGCAGTTCTTC
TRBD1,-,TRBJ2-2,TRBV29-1,CSAGGQGLTGELFF,TGCAGCGCAGGAGGACAGGGGCTAACCGGGGAGCTGTTTTTT
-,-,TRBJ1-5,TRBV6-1,CASSEAGSYSNQPQHF,TGTGCCAGCAGTGAAGCCGGATCCTATAGCAATCAGCCCCAGCATTTT
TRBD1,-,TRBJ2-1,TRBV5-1,CASSLGQGFNEQFF,TGCGCCAGCAGCCTCGGACAGGGGTTCAATGAGCAGTTCTTC
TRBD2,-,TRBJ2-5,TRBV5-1,CASSILAGAVQETQYF,TGCGCCAGCAGCATATTAGCGGGGGCCGTCCAAGAGACCCAGTACTTC
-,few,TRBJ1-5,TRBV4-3,CASSQDRAGSNQPQHF,TGCGCTAGCAGCCAAGATCGTGCGGGATCAAATCAGCCCCAGCATTTT
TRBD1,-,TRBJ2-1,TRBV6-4,CASTPDRGGEQFF,TGTGCCAGCACCCCTGACAGGGGCGGTGAGCAGTTCTTC
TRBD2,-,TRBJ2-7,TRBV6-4,CASSQNVGGSYEQYF,TGTGCCAGCAGTCAGAATGTGGGGGGGTCCTATGAGCAGTACTTC
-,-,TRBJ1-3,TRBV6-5,CASSLRSGNTIYF,TGTGCCAGTAGCTTGCGTTCTGGAAACACCATATATTTT
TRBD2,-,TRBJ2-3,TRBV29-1,CSVKGTSGTDTQYF,TGCAGCGTTAAAGGGACTAGCGGCACAGATACGCAGTATTTT
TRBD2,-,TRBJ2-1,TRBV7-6,CASSRSGGASSYNEQFF,TGTGCCAGCAGCCGTAGCGGGGGGGCTTCCTCCTACAATGAGCAGTTCTTC
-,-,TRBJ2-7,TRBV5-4,CASSPGLYATYEQYF,TGTGCCAGCAGCCCCGGGCTTTACGCTACCTATGAGCAGTACTTC
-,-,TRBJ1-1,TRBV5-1,CASSLGAGRSTEAFF,TGCGCCAGCAGCTTGGGGGCAGGGAGAAGCACTGAAGCTTTCTTT